The source of this T cell receptor beta chain is a study of cytomegalovirus exposure and HLA in healthy donors. Findings of the study overall: While the bulk of TCR sequences proved rare, some public TCRs turned up in many donors. In a later analysis, V- and J-gene trimming of beta chains associated with a DCLRE1C missense variant, replicated independently. 150 to 200 TCR beta chains were listed as cytomegalovirus-associated.

With regard to this clone: What it binds is unknown. At one end the junction does not follow the germline gene, possibly because of a read error.

Germline V gene lookup returns CDR1 SGHTA and CDR2 FQGTGA. The CDR3 is 13 amino acids. The PCR used 60 Vbeta and 13 Jbeta primers. TCRdb keeps only in-frame clones here, not all; method: immunoSEQ multiplex PCR. The sample includes approximately 170,000 clones, roughly 60% of them seen just once. This TCR was recovered from a man aged 35 to 55 in good health and CMV-seronegative. The rearrangement uses TRBV7-3 and TRBJ2-3; 8 bases align to TRBD2. Sequenced sample: PBMCs. CDR3 protein: CASSSGDGTRLNF. Written as DNA, the CDR3 is TGTGCCAGCAGCTCCGGAGACGGGACTAGATTGAATTTT.